These T cell receptor beta chains were read from a single sample in a study of blood T cell repertoires in COVID-19. Assay: immunoSEQ multiplex PCR; the TCRdb copy retains only in-frame clones and omits some. The table lists some 260,000 clones, around 80% of them singletons. Sequencing was performed on peripheral blood. The receptors were sampled from a woman in her forties with active or convalescent COVID-19. Each CDR3 is given with its conserved first and last residue. D genes are given only for firm matches. Only part of the rows carry a size: once, few, many, or a class if the clone is expanded.

J | size | V | D | CDR3 | DNA
TRBJ1-6 | . | TRBV6-5 | . | CASGSEGNSPLHF | TGTGCCAGCGGATCGGAGGGTAATTCACCCCTCCACTTT
TRBJ1-1 | . | TRBV4-1 | TRBD1 | CASSLSLPPGTGGTEAFF | TGCGCCAGCAGCCTAAGTCTACCTCCGGGGACAGGGGGTACTGAAGCTTTCTTT
TRBJ2-5 | . | TRBV15 | . | CATSRVEETQYF | TGTGCCACCAGCAGAGTCGAAGAGACCCAGTACTTC
TRBJ1-5 | . | TRBV27 | TRBD1 | CASSLNRGHQPQHF | TGTGCCAGCAGTTTAAACAGGGGCCATCAGCCCCAGCATTTT
TRBJ2-3 | few | TRBV7-9 | TRBD2 | CASSRFSGGTDTQYF | TGTGCCAGCAGCCGATTTAGCGGGGGCACAGATACGCAGTATTTT
TRBJ2-1 | many | TRBV18 | . | CASSGGHSGYNEQFF | TGTGCCAGCTCAGGAGGGCACTCCGGGTACAATGAGCAGTTCTTC
TRBJ2-1 | . | TRBV28 | TRBD2 | CASSLSGGSYNEQFF | TGTGCCAGCAGTTTAAGCGGGGGTTCCTACAATGAGCAGTTCTTC
TRBJ1-5 | once | TRBV5-6 | . | CASSLFYSNQPQHF | TGTGCCAGCAGCTTGTTTTATAGCAATCAGCCCCAGCATTTT
TRBJ1-6 | few | TRBV5-6 | . | CASSFGDFMNSPLHF | TGTGCCAGCAGCTTTGGAGACTTTATGAATTCACCCCTCCACTTT
TRBJ1-2 | . | TRBV30 | . | CAWSLGGISYGYTF | TGTGCCTGGAGCCTAGGAGGAATAAGCTATGGCTACACCTTC
TRBJ2-1 | . | TRBV19 | . | CASSPPGLYNNEQFF | TGTGCCAGTAGTCCCCCGGGACTTTATAACAATGAGCAGTTCTTC
TRBJ2-1 | . | TRBV11-3 | TRBD2 | CASSPGGGPYNEQFF | TGTGCCAGCAGCCCAGGCGGGGGGCCATACAATGAGCAGTTCTTC
TRBJ1-5 | . | TRBV6-1 | . | CASSEGRNQPQHF | TGTGCCAGCAGTGAAGGGAGAAATCAGCCCCAGCATTTT
TRBJ2-3 | . | TRBV13 | TRBD2 | CASSLATSGPSTDTQYF | TGTGCCAGCAGCTTAGCCACTAGCGGACCTAGCACAGATACGCAGTATTTT
TRBJ2-3 | . | TRBV7-3 | . | CASSLNGRQSDTQYF | TGTGCCAGCAGCTTAAATGGGCGTCAATCAGATACGCAGTATTTT
TRBJ1-1 | . | TRBV7-9 | . | CASSLTGGNTEAFF | TGTGCCAGCAGCCTAACAGGCGGTAACACTGAAGCTTTCTTT
TRBJ1-2 | . | TRBV30 | . | CAWKRGGSYGYTF | TGTGCCTGGAAACGAGGCGGATCCTATGGCTACACCTTC
TRBJ1-2 | . | TRBV30 | TRBD1 | CAWSGGGQGAYYGYTF | TGTGCCTGGAGTGGGGGGGGTCAGGGGGCCTACTATGGCTACACCTTC
TRBJ1-5 | . | TRBV6-5 | . | CASSNPSGRQHF | TGTGCCAGCAGTAATCCATCTGGGCGCCAGCATTTT
TRBJ1-1 | . | TRBV5-1 | . | CASSALGQGGTEAFF | TGCGCCAGCAGCGCTCTGGGGCAGGGCGGCACTGAAGCTTTCTTT
TRBJ2-3 | . | TRBV2 | TRBD1 | CASSGGDRYSTDTQYF | TGTGCCAGCAGTGGGGGGGACAGGTACAGCACAGATACGCAGTATTTT
TRBJ1-5 | . | TRBV27 | TRBD1 | CASSGGTGERGNQPQHF | TGTGCCAGCAGTGGGGGGACAGGGGAGAGAGGCAATCAGCCCCAGCATTTT
TRBJ1-1 | . | TRBV7-9 | TRBD1 | CASSFPDRGRGNTEAFF | TGTGCCAGCAGCTTCCCTGACAGGGGGCGAGGGAACACTGAAGCTTTCTTT